The present TCR beta chain was sequenced within a study of naive and memory T cell subsets. The study's findings and limits: Possibly reflecting memory cells re-expressing CD45RA, a few larger clonotypes occurred in naive repertoires, especially CD8. Over 90% of naive TCR sequences appeared only once, unlike memory subsets. Expression changes during T cell differentiation may affect RNA-based TCR counts.

Both TRBC1 and TRBC2 were covered by a beta constant-region primer of two equimolar oligonucleotides. Four rounds of PCR amplified the ligated cDNA using nested alpha and beta constant-region primers plus SP2. An oligonucleotide with the SP2 primer and a 12-nucleotide UMI was ligated to the cDNA 3' end. A single record per CDR3 protein comes from TCRdb applying MiXCR to the UMI-ligation and nested PCR reads. The table records more than 95,000 distinct CDR3 sequences, roughly 15% of them present only once. Four subsets defined by CD45RA and CD27 were sorted after CD3, CD4, CD8 and live/dead staining. About this clonotype itself: Its antigen is not identified.

Germline CDR1 reads SQVTM; CDR2 reads ANQGSEA. V gave up 8 bases and J gave up 7 bases, with 36 bases separating them. This CDR3 is built from 19 residues. V and J are TRBV29-1 and TRBJ2-1; D might be TRBD1 or TRBD2, each matching 5 bases. The sample consisted of naive CD8+ T cells from blood. The sequence was collected from a human donor in good health. CDR3 bases: TGCAGCACTGGGGGATCGGAAATCGCTGGCGGAGCTGAAATGAATGAGCAGTTCTTC. It codes for CSTGGSEIAGGAEMNEQFF.